Below, one TCR beta chain is given with its context. Its antigen is as yet unknown. A CD45RO/CCR7/CD25/CD127/CD95/CD27 panel sorted naive, central memory, regulatory and stem cell-like memory CD4+ cells. CDR3 length: 14 residues. Deletions cut 4 bases from V and 0 bases from J, with 6 bases between. Germline V lookup: CDR1 SNHLY, CDR2 FYNNEI. These data come from a study of beta chain features in type 1 diabetes. The sequenced template was cDNA made from the entire isolated RNA. Using immunoSEQ multiplex PCR, the repertoire was profiled, and TCRdb retains in-frame clones only, with some absent. The repertoire holds under 300,000 clones, with 25% to 30% as singletons. Findings of the study overall: Researchers report that Type 1 diabetes patients had moderately but significantly shorter TCRB CDR3s across all four CD4+ subsets. Researchers caution that PCR might favor shorter templates, equally among patients and controls.

The chain is built from TRBV2 and TRBJ2-2; D uncertain. The source material was central memory CD4+ T cells from blood. The clonotype originates from a man in his thirties or forties in good health. The CDR3 here is CASSVSSNTGELFF. The CDR3, as DNA: TGTGCCAGCAGTGTTTCCTCGAACACCGGGGAGCTGTTTTTT.